The T cell receptor beta chain described here comes from a study of OX40 agonist ivuxolimab in advanced cancers. As for the study in general: At 0.01 to 10 mg/kg, ivuxolimab was administered intravenously to patients every 2 weeks. Findings and caveats of the study: Expanded clones tended on average to be more numerous among CD8+ T cells than CD4+.

To note about this clone: Its antigen remains unidentified.

Libraries were prepared by immunoSEQ multiplex PCR; TCRdb keeps only in-frame clonotypes and omits some of them. This table holds approximately 50,000 clones, 80% found once. Blood specimens came from baseline, cycle 4 day 1, and cycle 7 day 1. Sequencing was performed on CD4+ or CD8+ T cells sorted from blood, taken in a trial of the OX40 agonist ivuxolimab. This TCR was sampled from an adult with an advanced solid tumor such as melanoma, head and neck, liver or kidney cancer.

CDR3 in amino acids: CASSRDSNTEAFF. DNA of the CDR3: TGCGCCAGCAGCCGGGACAGCAACACTGAAGCTTTCTTT. The genes are TRBV10-1 and TRBJ1-1, with 7 bases aligning to TRBD1. Germline lookup yields CDR1 WNHNN and CDR2 SYGVQD (reference sequence). J gave up 2 bases and V 6 bases, and 3 bases lay outside the gene matches. The CDR3 has 13 residues.